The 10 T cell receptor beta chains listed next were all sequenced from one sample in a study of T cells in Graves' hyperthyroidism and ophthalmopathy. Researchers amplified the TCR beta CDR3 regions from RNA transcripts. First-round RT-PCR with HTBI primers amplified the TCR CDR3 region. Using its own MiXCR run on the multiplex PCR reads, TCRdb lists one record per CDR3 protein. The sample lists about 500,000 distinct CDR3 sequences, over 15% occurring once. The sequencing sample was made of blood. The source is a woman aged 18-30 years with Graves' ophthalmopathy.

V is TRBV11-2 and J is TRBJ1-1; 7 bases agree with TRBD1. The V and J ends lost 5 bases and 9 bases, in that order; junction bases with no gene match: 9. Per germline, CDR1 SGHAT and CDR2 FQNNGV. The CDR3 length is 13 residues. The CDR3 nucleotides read TGTGCCAGCAGCCCGGGACAGATCAGGAAAGCTTTCTTT. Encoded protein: CASSPGQIRKAFF.

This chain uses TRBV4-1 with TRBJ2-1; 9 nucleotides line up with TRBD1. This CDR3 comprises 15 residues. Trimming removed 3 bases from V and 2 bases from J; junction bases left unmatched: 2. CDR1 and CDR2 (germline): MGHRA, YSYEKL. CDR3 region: CASSQTGGPYNEQFF. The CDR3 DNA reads TGCGCCAGCAGCCAGACAGGGGGGCCCTACAATGAGCAGTTCTTC.

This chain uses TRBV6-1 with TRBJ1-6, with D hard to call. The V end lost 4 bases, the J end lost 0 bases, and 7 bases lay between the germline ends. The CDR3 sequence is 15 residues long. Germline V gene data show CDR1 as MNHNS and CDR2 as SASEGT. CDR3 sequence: CASSGSTSYNSPLHF. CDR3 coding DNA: TGTGCCAGCAGTGGAAGTACCTCCTATAATTCACCCCTCCACTTT.

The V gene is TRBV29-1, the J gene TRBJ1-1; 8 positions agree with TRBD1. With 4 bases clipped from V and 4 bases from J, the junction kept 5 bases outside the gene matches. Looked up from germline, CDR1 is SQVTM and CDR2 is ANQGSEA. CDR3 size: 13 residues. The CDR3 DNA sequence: TGCAGCGTTGTAAGGACAGGGTCCACTGAAGCTTTCTTT. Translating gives CSVVRTGSTEAFF.

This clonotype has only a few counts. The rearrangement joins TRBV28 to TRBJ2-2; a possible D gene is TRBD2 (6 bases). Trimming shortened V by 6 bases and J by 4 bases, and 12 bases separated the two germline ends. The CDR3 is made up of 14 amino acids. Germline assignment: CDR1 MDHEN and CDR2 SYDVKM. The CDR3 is CASSPGGITGELFF. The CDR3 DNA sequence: TGTGCCAGCAGCCCAGGAGGGATCACCGGGGAGCTGTTTTTT.

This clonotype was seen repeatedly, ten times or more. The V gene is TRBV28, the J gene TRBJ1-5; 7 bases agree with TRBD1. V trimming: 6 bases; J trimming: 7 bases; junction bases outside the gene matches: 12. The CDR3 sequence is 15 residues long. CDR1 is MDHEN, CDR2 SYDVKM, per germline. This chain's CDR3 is CASSPSDRAYQPQHF. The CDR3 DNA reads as TGTGCCAGCAGCCCTTCAGACAGGGCGTACCAGCCCCAGCATTTT.

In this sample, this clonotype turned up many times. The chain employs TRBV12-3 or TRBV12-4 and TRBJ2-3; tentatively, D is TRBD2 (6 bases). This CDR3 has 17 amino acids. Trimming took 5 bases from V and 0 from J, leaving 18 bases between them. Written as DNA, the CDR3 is TGTGCCAGCAGTCCCAGGTTCCGCGGGGCTAGCACAGATACGCAGTATTTT. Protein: CASSPRFRGASTDTQYF.

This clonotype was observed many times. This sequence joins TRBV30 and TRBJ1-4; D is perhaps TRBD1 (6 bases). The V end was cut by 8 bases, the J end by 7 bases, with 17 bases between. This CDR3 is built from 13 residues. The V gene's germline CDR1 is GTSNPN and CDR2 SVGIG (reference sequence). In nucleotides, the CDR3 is TGTGCCCGAACAGGGAAAGGAATTGAAAAACTGTTTTTT. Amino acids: CARTGKGIEKLFF. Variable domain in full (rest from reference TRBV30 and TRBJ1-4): SQTIHQWPATLVQPVGSPLSLECTVEGTSNPNLYWYRQAAGRGLQLLFYSVGIGQISSEVPQNLSASRPQDRQFILSSKKLLLSDSGFYLCARTGKGIEKLFFGSGTQLSVL.

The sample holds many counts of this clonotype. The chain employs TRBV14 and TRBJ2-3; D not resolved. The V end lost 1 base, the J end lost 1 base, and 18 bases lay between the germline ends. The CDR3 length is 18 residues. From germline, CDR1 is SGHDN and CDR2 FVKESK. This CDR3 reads CASSQVEVQTWGTDTQYF. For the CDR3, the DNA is TGTGCCAGCAGCCAAGTCGAGGTTCAGACATGGGGCACAGATACGCAGTATTTT.

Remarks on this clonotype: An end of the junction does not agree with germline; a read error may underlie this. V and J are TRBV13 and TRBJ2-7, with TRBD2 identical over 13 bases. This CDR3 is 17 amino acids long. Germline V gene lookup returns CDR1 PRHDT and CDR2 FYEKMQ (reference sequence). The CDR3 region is CASSQDLTSGRAYEQYF. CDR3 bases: TGCGCCAGCAGCCAAGACCTAACTAGCGGGAGGGCCTACGAGCAGTACTTC.